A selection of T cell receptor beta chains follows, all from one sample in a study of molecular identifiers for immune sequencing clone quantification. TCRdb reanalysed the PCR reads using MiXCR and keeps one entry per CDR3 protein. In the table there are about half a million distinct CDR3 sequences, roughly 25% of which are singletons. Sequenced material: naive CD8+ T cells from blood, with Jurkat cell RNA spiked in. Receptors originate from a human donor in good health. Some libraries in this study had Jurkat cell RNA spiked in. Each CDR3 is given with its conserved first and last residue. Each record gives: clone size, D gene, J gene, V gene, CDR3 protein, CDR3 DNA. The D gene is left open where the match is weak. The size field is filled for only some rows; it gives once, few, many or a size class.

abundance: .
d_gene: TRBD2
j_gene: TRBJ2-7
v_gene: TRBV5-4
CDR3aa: CASSLSRASGGYEQYF
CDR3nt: TGTGCCAGCAGCTTGAGTCGGGCTAGCGGGGGCTACGAGCAGTACTTC

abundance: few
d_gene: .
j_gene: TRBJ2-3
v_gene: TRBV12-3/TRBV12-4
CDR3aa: CASSLLVDTQYF
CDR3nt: TGTGCCAGCAGTTTGCTGGTTGATACGCAGTATTTT

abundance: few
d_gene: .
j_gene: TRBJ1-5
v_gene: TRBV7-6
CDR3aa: CASSLERDQPQHF
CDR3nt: TGTGCCAGCAGCTTAGAGCGCGATCAGCCCCAGCATTTT

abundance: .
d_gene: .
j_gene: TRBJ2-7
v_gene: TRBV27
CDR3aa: CASSLSWLRYEQYF
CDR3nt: TGTGCCAGCAGTTTATCTTGGCTTAGGTACGAGCAGTACTTC

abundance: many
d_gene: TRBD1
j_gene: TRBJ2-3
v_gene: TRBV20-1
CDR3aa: CSAPGQGVSDTQYF
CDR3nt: TGCAGTGCCCCGGGACAGGGGGTATCAGATACGCAGTATTTT

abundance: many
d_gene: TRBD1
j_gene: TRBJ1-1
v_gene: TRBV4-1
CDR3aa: CASSQMTGQNTEAFF
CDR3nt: TGCGCCAGCAGCCAAATGACAGGGCAGAACACTGAAGCTTTCTTT

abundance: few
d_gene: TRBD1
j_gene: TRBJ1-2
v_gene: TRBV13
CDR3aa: CASSPVHWDSEANYGYTF
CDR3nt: TGTGCCAGCAGCCCCGTACATTGGGACAGTGAAGCTAACTATGGCTACACCTTC

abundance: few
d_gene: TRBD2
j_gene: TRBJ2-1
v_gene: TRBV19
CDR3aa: CASSILAGFDNEQFF
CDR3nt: TGTGCCAGTAGTATTCTAGCGGGATTTGACAATGAGCAGTTCTTC

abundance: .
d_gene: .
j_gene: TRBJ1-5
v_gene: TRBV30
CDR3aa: CAWSVGVGGIEPQHF
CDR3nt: TGTGCCTGGAGTGTAGGGGTGGGGGGCATAGAGCCCCAGCATTTT

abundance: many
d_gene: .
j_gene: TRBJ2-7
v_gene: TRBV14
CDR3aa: CASSQDTGPYEQYF
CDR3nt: TGTGCCAGCAGCCAAGATACGGGCCCTTACGAGCAGTACTTC

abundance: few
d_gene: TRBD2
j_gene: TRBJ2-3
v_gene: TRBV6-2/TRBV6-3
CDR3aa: CASSPPGLARTDTQYF
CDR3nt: TGTGCCAGCAGTCCCCCGGGACTAGCCCGTACAGATACGCAGTATTTT

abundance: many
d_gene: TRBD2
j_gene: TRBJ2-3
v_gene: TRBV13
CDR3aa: CASSGQAGALRDTQYF
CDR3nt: TGTGCCAGCAGCGGACAAGCGGGGGCCTTACGAGATACGCAGTATTTT

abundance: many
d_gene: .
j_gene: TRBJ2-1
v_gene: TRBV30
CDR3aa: CAWSVGHNEQFF
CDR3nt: TGTGCCTGGAGTGTAGGTCACAATGAGCAGTTCTTC

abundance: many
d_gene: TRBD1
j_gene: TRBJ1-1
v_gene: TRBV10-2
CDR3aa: CASSGGQVNTEAFF
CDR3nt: TGCGCCAGCAGTGGGGGACAGGTGAACACTGAAGCTTTCTTT

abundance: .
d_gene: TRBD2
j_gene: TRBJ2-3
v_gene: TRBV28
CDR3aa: CASSTLAGDTDMQYF
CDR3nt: TGTGCCAGCAGCACCCTAGCGGGAGACACAGATATGCAGTATTTT

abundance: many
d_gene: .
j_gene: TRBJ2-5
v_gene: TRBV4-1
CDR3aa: CASSTTDLETQYF
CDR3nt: TGCGCCAGCAGCACAACGGACCTAGAGACCCAGTACTTC

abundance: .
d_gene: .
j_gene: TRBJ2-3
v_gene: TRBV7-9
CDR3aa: CASRGTGPRWRDPSTDTQYF
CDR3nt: TGTGCCAGCAGGGGAACGGGGCCACGGTGGCGGGACCCCAGCACAGATACGCAGTATTTT

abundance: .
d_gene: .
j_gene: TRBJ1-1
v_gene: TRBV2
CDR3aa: CASSEGRDHTEAFF
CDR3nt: TGTGCCAGCAGTGAAGGAAGGGACCACACTGAAGCTTTCTTT

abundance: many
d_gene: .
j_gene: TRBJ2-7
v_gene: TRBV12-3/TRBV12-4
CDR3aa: CASSLARVYEQYF
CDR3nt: TGTGCCAGCAGTTTAGCGCGAGTATACGAGCAGTACTTC

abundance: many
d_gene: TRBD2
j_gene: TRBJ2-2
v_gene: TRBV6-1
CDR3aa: CAIPLAGPKPNTGELFF
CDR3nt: TGTGCCATCCCACTAGCGGGGCCTAAACCGAACACCGGGGAGCTGTTTTTT

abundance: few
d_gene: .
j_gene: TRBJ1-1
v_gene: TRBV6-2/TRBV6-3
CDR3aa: CASTQGARATEAFF
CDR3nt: TGTGCCAGCACCCAGGGAGCCAGGGCCACTGAAGCTTTCTTT

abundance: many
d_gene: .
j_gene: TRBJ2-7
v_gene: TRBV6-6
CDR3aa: CASSSGTTYEQYF
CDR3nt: TGTGCCAGCAGTTCAGGGACAACCTACGAGCAGTACTTC

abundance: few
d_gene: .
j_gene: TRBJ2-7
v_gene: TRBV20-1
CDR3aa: CSAQTGLSSYEQYF
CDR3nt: TGCAGTGCTCAAACAGGGTTGAGCTCCTACGAGCAGTACTTC

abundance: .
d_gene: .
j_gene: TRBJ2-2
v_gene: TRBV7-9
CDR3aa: CASTISAGELFF
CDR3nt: TGTGCCAGCACCATCTCCGCCGGGGAGCTGTTTTTT

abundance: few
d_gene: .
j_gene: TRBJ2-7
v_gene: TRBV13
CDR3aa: CASSTDRTRDEQYF
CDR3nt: TGTGCCAGCAGCACAGACCGTACTCGGGACGAGCAGTACTTC

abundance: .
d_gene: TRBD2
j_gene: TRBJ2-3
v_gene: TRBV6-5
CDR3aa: CASSYSHPRGVAGGLDTQYF
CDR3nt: TGTGCCAGCAGTTACTCACACCCGAGGGGGGTAGCGGGAGGTTTAGATACGCAGTATTTT

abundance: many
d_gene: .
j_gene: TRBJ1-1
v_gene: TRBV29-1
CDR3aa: CSVVYPGRDSPNTEAFF
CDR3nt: TGCAGCGTTGTCTACCCGGGGAGGGATTCCCCGAACACTGAAGCTTTCTTT

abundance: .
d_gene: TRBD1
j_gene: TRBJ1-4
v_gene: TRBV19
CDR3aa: CASSIRQGPNEKLFF
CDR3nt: TGTGCCAGTAGTATCCGACAGGGACCTAATGAAAAACTGTTTTTT

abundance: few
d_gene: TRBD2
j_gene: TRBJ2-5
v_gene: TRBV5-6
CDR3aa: CASSLGTSGLETQYF
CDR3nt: TGTGCCAGCAGCTTGGGAACTAGCGGGTTAGAGACCCAGTACTTC

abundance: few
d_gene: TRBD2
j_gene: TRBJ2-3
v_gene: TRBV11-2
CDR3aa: CASSPAGLAEPTQYF
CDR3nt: TGTGCCAGCAGCCCCGCGGGACTAGCGGAACCGACGCAGTATTTT

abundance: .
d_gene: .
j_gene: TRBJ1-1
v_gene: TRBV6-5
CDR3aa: CASSYSGGGRSEAFF
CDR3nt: TGTGCCAGCAGTTACTCTGGGGGGGGTCGGTCTGAAGCTTTCTTT

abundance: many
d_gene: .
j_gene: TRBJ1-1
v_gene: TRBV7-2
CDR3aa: CASSFSEPLTEAFF
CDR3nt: TGTGCCAGCAGCTTCTCGGAGCCCCTAACTGAAGCTTTCTTT

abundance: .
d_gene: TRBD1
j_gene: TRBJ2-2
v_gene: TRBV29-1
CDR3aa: CSALPGQGARRNTGELFF
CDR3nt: TGCAGCGCCCTACCGGGACAGGGGGCAAGAAGGAACACCGGGGAGCTGTTTTTT

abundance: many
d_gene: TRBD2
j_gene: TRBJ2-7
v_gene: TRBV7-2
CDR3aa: CASSFFVGGYEQYF
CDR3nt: TGTGCCAGCAGCTTCTTCGTGGGGGGGTACGAGCAGTACTTC

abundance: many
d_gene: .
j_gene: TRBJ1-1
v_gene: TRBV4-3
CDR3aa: CASRAGVRGTDTEAFF
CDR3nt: TGCGCCAGCAGGGCTGGGGTGCGGGGGACGGACACTGAAGCTTTCTTT

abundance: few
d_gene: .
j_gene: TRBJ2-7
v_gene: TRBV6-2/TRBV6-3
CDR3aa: CASSYSMGSSYEQYF
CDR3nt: TGTGCCAGCAGTTACTCGATGGGCAGCTCCTACGAGCAGTACTTC

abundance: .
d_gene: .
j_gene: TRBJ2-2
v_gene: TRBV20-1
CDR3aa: CSARGATGELFF
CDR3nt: TGCAGTGCAAGGGGGGCGACCGGGGAGCTGTTTTTT

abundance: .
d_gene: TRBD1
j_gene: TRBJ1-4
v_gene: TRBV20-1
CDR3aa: CSARMIRAQRGPNEKLFF
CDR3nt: TGCAGTGCTAGAATGATTCGGGCGCAGAGGGGGCCTAATGAAAAACTGTTTTTT

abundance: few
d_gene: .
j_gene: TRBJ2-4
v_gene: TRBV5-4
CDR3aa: CASSTRETPNIQYF
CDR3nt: TGTGCCAGCAGCACCCGTGAGACTCCTAACATTCAGTACTTC

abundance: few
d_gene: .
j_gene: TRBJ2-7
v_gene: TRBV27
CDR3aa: CASSFTDAGEQYF
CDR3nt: TGTGCCAGCAGTTTCACAGATGCGGGGGAGCAGTACTTC

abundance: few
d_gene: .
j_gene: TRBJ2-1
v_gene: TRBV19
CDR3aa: CASSSVGGGTYNERFF
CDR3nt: .

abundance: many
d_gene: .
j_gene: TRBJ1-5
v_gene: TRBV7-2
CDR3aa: CASSNTRDKNQPQHF
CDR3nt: TGTGCCAGCAGTAACACCCGGGACAAAAATCAGCCCCAGCATTTT

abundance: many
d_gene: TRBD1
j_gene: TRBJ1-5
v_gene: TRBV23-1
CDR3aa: CASSPSDRGPNQPQHF
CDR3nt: TGCGCCAGCAGTCCGTCGGACAGGGGGCCCAATCAGCCCCAGCATTTT

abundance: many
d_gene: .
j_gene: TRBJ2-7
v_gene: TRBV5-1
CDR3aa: CASRTYREGVSYEQYF
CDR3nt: TGCGCCAGCAGGACCTACAGGGAGGGGGTGTCCTACGAGCAGTACTTC

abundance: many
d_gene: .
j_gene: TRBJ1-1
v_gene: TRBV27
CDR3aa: CASSSEGTEAFF
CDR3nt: TGTGCCAGCAGTTCTGAAGGCACTGAAGCTTTCTTT

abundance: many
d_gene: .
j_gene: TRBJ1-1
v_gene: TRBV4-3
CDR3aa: CASSSESGMNTEAFF
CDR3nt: TGCGCCAGCAGCTCTGAGTCCGGGATGAACACTGAAGCTTTCTTT

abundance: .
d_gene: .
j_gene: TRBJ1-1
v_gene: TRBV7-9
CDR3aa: CASSLDTGIPEAFF
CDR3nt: TGTGCCAGCAGCTTAGACACTGGGATCCCTGAAGCTTTCTTT

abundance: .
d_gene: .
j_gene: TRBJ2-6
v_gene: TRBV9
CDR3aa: CASSVVGGSGANVLTF
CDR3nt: TGTGCCAGCAGCGTAGTCGGGGGCTCTGGGGCCAACGTCCTGACTTTC

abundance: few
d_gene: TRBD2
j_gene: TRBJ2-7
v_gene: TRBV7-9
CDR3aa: CASSGTSGRASYEQYF
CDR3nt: TGTGCCAGCAGTGGGACTAGCGGGAGGGCGTCCTACGAGCAGTACTTC

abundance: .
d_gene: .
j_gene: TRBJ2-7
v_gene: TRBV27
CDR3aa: CASSPIMGSYEQYF
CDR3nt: TGTGCCAGCAGCCCAATAATGGGATCCTACGAGCAGTACTTC

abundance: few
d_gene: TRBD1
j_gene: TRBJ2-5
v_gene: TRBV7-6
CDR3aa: CASRNDRAPQETQYF
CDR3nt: TGTGCCAGCAGAAATGACAGGGCCCCGCAAGAGACCCAGTACTTC

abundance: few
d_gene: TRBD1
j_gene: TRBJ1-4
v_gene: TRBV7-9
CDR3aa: CASSLLVTGQRNEKLFF
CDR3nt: TGTGCCAGCAGCTTACTTGTAACGGGACAGAGAAATGAAAAACTGTTTTTT

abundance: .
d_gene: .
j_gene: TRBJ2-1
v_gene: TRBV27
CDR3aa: CASSLWVGVTYNAQFF
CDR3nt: TGTGCCAGCAGTTTATGGGTCGGGGTGACCTACAATGCGCAGTTCTTC

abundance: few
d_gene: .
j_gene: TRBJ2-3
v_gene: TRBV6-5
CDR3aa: CASSYSLVSGKTDTQYF
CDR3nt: TGTGCCAGCAGTTACTCTTTAGTATCTGGGAAGACAGATACGCAGTATTTT

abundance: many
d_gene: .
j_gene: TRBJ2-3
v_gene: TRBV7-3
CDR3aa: CASSPGLTEGDTQYF
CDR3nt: TGTGCCAGCAGCCCGGGACTTACAGAGGGAGATACGCAGTATTTT

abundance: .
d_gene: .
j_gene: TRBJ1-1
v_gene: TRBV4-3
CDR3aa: CARSQAGVAEAFF
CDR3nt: TGCGCCCGCAGCCAGGCAGGGGTGGCTGAAGCTTTCTTT

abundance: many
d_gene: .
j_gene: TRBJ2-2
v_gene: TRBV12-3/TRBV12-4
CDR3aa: CASRSFAGELFF
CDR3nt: TGTGCCAGCAGGTCCTTCGCCGGGGAGCTGTTTTTT

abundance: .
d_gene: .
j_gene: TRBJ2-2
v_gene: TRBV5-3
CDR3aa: CASSVYRETGELFF
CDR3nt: TGTGCCAGCAGCGTCTACAGGGAAACCGGGGAGCTGTTTTTT

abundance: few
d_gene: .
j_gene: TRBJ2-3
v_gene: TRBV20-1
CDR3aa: CSARLSGSTDTQYF
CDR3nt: TGCAGTGCTAGACTCTCCGGGAGTACAGATACGCAGTATTTT

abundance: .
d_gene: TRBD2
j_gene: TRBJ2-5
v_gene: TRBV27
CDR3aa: CASSTGLAGWGETQYF
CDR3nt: TGTGCCAGCAGTACCGGACTAGCGGGGTGGGGTGAGACCCAGTACTTC